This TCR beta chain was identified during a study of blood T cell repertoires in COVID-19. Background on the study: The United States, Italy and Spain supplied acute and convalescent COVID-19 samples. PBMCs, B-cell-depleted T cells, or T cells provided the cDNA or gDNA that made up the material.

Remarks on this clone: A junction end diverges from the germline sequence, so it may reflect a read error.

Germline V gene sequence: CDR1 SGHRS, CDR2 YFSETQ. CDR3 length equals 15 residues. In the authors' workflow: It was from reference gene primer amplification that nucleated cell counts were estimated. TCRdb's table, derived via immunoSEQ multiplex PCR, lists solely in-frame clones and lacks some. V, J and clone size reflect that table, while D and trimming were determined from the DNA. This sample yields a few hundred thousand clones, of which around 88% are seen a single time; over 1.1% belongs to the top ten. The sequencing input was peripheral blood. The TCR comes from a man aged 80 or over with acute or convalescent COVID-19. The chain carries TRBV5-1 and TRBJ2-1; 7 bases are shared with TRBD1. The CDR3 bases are TGCGCCAGCAGCTTGGTTGTGACAGGGAACAATGCGCAGTTCTTC. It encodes CASSLVVTGNNAQFF.